The rows below give T cell receptor beta chains drawn from one sample of a study of identifying expanded T cells in peripheral blood. Sequenced by immunoSEQ multiplex PCR; TCRdb stores in-frame clones only, minus some. The sample lists 84,000 or so clones, approximately 89% occurring once. Sequencing was carried out using blood. The source of these receptors is a person aged 18 to 75 in good health. Each CDR3 is given with its conserved first and last residue.

V gene: TRBV11-2
CDR3 protein: CASSLLPTGSYEQYF

V gene: TRBV6-6
CDR3 protein: CASKLREGDQPQHF

V gene: TRBV28
CDR3 protein: CASSSAAAGGTSQHF

V gene: TRBV27
CDR3 protein: CASSSRILGDTQYF

V gene: TRBV18
CDR3 protein: CASSPPLGEGGQVFQETQYF

V gene: TRBV30
CDR3 protein: CAWSWVRQETQYF

V gene: TRBV4-1
CDR3 protein: CASSQEPGITEAFF

V gene: TRBV5-6
CDR3 protein: CASSLTAQETQYF

V gene: TRBV6-5
CDR3 protein: CASSYSQMGIQYF

V gene: TRBV6-5
CDR3 protein: CASSYFGEIDEQYF

V gene: TRBV18
CDR3 protein: CASSRTGGIYNEQFF

V gene: TRBV11-2
CDR3 protein: CASSLDTRSAYF

V gene: TRBV19
CDR3 protein: CASGYPQGGELFF

V gene: TRBV6-1
CDR3 protein: CASNLDSWNTEAFF

V gene: TRBV28
CDR3 protein: CASSSGGADQPQHF

V gene: TRBV6-6
CDR3 protein: CASVASGGDTQYF

V gene: TRBV5-5
CDR3 protein: CASSFSVGETQYF

V gene: TRBV7-8
CDR3 protein: CASSRDRGDHQPQHF

V gene: TRBV7-2
CDR3 protein: CASSPGLAGGEQYF

V gene: TRBV7-2
CDR3 protein: CASSLSGGLGNTIYF

V gene: TRBV25-1
CDR3 protein: CASSAIGGLGYTF

V gene: TRBV5-4
CDR3 protein: CASSPGTSGRGETQYF

V gene: TRBV14
CDR3 protein: CASSSGTVSGYTF

V gene: TRBV9
CDR3 protein: CASSARGQPTNYGYTF

V gene: TRBV5-1
CDR3 protein: CASSSTSGTYNEQFF

V gene: TRBV7-8
CDR3 protein: CASSLSGSYNEQFF

V gene: TRBV6-1
CDR3 protein: CASRAGQKNEKLFF

V gene: TRBV7-2
CDR3 protein: CASSPRTANTGELFF

V gene: TRBV11-2
CDR3 protein: CASTPGLAGGLNTGELFF

V gene: TRBV19
CDR3 protein: CASSPTGTGELFF

V gene: TRBV6-5
CDR3 protein: CASSYGTGNQPQHF

V gene: TRBV10-3
CDR3 protein: CAISGDSGLGTDTQYF

V gene: TRBV11-2
CDR3 protein: CASSPSTATTNEKLFF

V gene: TRBV5-1
CDR3 protein: CASSDRISYEQYF

V gene: TRBV12-5
CDR3 protein: CASGLTGGQETQYF

V gene: TRBV5-4
CDR3 protein: CASSQEGLYNEQFF

V gene: TRBV10-2
CDR3 protein: CASGPSSYNEQFF

V gene: TRBV6-6
CDR3 protein: CASSWGQGFYEQYF

V gene: TRBV2
CDR3 protein: CATTGSNEKLFF

V gene: TRBV21-1
CDR3 protein: CASSRPPGMSQNTEAFF

V gene: TRBV7-9
CDR3 protein: CASSYYGTATYEQYF

V gene: TRBV27
CDR3 protein: CASSLYGIGGNNQPQHF